Each of the 13 T cell receptor beta chains below was sequenced from the same sample in a study of blood T cell repertoires in COVID-19. Measured with immunoSEQ multiplex PCR; TCRdb has only the in-frame clones, and not every one. Among 200,000 to 300,000 clones listed, 70% to 90% were seen once. Specimen: PBMCs or T cells enriched from blood (not recorded which). The receptors were gathered from a woman between 35 and 50 years old with acute COVID-19.

The chain uses TRBV6-5 and TRBJ2-3, with D maybe TRBD1 (6 bases). Trimming took 2 bases from V and 2 from J, leaving 11 bases between them. CDR1 and CDR2 from the germline V gene are MNHEY and SVGAGI. This CDR3 is built from 15 residues. The CDR3 nucleotides read TGTGCCAGCAGTTACGGGGCAGGGGACACAGATACGCAGTATTTT. The encoded protein is CASSYGAGDTDTQYF.

V is TRBV9 and J is TRBJ2-1, with 8 bases fitting TRBD1. The CDR3 consists of 13 residues. Trimming took 3 bases from V and 10 from J; bases not matched to a gene: 6. Looked up from germline, CDR1 is SGDLS and CDR2 is YYNGEE. CDR3 bases: TGTGCCAGCAGCGGGACAGGGACTGAAGAGCAGTTCTTC. Amino acids: CASSGTGTEEQFF.

The V and J genes are TRBV2 and TRBJ2-7; 9 bases are shared with TRBD1. This CDR3 has 15 residues. Germline V gene sequence: CDR1 SNHLY, CDR2 FYNNEI. With 6 bases clipped from V and 1 base from J, the junction kept 7 bases outside the gene matches. The CDR3 DNA reads as TGTGCCAGCAGGCCCGGGACAGGGAGTTCCTACGAGCAGTACTTC. This codes for CASRPGTGSSYEQYF.

This rearrangement joins TRBV18 to TRBJ2-1; no definite D call. Trimming took off 7 bases at V and 0 bases at J, with 10 bases between the two ends. Germline lookup yields CDR1 KGHSH and CDR2 LQKENI. This CDR3 is built from 14 residues. CDR3 sequence (DNA): TGTGCCAGCTTTCCACAGAGCTCCTACAATGAGCAGTTCTTC. This encodes CASFPQSSYNEQFF.

The chain's CDR3 is CASSQGGTGGRQPQHF. The CDR3 DNA reads as TGTGCCAGCAGCCAAGGAGGGACAGGGGGCAGGCAGCCCCAGCATTTT. This chain links TRBV3-1 (or the pseudogene TRBV3-2) with TRBJ1-5; 12 bases fit TRBD1. This CDR3 contains 16 residues. V gave up 1 base and J gave up 7 bases; unmatched junction bases: 5. Germline V gives CDR1 LGHDT, CDR2 YNNKEL (reference sequence).

The gene calls are TRBV11-2 and TRBJ1-1; no clear D. V was trimmed by 0 bases and J by 9 bases, leaving 5 bases between them. Germline V lookup: CDR1 SGHAT, CDR2 FQNNGV. The CDR3 is 11 amino acids. The CDR3 coding sequence is TGTGCCAGCAGCTTAGAGCAGAAAGCTTTCTTT. This gives the protein CASSLEQKAFF.

This CDR3 is CASSPAGLGYTF. The CDR3 coding sequence is TGTGCCAGCAGCCCCGCAGGTCTTGGCTACACCTTC. The chain couples TRBV9 to TRBJ1-2; D is ambiguous. Between the trimmed V and J ends, which lost 4 bases and 7 bases, there was a span of 11 bases. The CDR3 is 12 amino acids. Per germline, CDR1 SGDLS and CDR2 YYNGEE.

This chain connects TRBV6-5 to TRBJ2-2, with 8 bases identical to TRBD2. This CDR3 has 13 residues. Unmatched junction bases numbered 7, after V lost 8 bases and J lost 8 bases. Germline assignment: CDR1 MNHEY and CDR2 SVGAGI. CDR3: CASGGVAGGELFF. The CDR3 nucleotides are TGTGCCAGCGGCGGGGTAGCGGGAGGGGAGCTGTTTTTT.

The V and J genes are TRBV7-9 and TRBJ2-7, with D maybe TRBD2 (7 bases). In germline, CDR1 is SEHNR, CDR2 FQNEAQ (reference sequence). The length of the CDR3 is 13 residues. V dropped 3 bases and J dropped 7 bases, with 13 bases sitting between them. CDR3 DNA sequence: TGTGCCAGCAGCTTCGGGGGGCAAGGAGAGCAGTACTTC. Translating gives CASSFGGQGEQYF.

The chain has TRBV5-1 and TRBJ2-7; D may be TRBD2 (5 bases). The CDR3 is 14 amino acids. V gave up 0 bases and J gave up 6 bases, with 13 bases separating them. Germline V gene data show CDR1 as SGHRS and CDR2 as YFSETQ. The DNA of the CDR3 is TGCGCCAGCAGCTTGGGCCCCACTAGTTTCGAGCAGTACTTC. As protein: CASSLGPTSFEQYF.

This chain joins TRBV13 and TRBJ2-7, with D tentatively TRBD2 (6 bases). The ends were cut back, 5 bases at V and 4 bases at J, with 12 bases in the middle. CDR3 size: 13 residues. Germline values: CDR1 PRHDT, CDR2 FYEKMQ (reference sequence). DNA of the CDR3: TGTGCCAGCAGCGTGTCGGGAGCGTACGAGCAGTACTTC. Its protein is CASSVSGAYEQYF.

The V call is TRBV14, the J call TRBJ2-1; 11 nucleotides match TRBD2. This CDR3 region has 17 residues. V trimming: 2 bases; J trimming: 2 bases; junction bases outside the gene matches: 5. The germline gives CDR1 SGHDN, CDR2 FVKESK. The CDR3 nucleotides read TGTGCCAGCAGCCAATTTGGGACTAGCGGAGCCTACAATGAGCAGTTCTTC. Amino acids: CASSQFGTSGAYNEQFF.

This chain joins TRBV24-1 and TRBJ2-5; 7 nucleotides agree with TRBD2. The trim removed 0 bases at V and 5 bases at J, leaving 5 bases unmatched. The germline gives CDR1 KGHDR, CDR2 SFDVKD. This CDR3 spans 15 amino acids. The CDR3 sequence: CATSDLLGGSETQYF. CDR3 nucleotide sequence: TGTGCCACCAGTGATTTGTTGGGCGGGAGTGAGACCCAGTACTTC.